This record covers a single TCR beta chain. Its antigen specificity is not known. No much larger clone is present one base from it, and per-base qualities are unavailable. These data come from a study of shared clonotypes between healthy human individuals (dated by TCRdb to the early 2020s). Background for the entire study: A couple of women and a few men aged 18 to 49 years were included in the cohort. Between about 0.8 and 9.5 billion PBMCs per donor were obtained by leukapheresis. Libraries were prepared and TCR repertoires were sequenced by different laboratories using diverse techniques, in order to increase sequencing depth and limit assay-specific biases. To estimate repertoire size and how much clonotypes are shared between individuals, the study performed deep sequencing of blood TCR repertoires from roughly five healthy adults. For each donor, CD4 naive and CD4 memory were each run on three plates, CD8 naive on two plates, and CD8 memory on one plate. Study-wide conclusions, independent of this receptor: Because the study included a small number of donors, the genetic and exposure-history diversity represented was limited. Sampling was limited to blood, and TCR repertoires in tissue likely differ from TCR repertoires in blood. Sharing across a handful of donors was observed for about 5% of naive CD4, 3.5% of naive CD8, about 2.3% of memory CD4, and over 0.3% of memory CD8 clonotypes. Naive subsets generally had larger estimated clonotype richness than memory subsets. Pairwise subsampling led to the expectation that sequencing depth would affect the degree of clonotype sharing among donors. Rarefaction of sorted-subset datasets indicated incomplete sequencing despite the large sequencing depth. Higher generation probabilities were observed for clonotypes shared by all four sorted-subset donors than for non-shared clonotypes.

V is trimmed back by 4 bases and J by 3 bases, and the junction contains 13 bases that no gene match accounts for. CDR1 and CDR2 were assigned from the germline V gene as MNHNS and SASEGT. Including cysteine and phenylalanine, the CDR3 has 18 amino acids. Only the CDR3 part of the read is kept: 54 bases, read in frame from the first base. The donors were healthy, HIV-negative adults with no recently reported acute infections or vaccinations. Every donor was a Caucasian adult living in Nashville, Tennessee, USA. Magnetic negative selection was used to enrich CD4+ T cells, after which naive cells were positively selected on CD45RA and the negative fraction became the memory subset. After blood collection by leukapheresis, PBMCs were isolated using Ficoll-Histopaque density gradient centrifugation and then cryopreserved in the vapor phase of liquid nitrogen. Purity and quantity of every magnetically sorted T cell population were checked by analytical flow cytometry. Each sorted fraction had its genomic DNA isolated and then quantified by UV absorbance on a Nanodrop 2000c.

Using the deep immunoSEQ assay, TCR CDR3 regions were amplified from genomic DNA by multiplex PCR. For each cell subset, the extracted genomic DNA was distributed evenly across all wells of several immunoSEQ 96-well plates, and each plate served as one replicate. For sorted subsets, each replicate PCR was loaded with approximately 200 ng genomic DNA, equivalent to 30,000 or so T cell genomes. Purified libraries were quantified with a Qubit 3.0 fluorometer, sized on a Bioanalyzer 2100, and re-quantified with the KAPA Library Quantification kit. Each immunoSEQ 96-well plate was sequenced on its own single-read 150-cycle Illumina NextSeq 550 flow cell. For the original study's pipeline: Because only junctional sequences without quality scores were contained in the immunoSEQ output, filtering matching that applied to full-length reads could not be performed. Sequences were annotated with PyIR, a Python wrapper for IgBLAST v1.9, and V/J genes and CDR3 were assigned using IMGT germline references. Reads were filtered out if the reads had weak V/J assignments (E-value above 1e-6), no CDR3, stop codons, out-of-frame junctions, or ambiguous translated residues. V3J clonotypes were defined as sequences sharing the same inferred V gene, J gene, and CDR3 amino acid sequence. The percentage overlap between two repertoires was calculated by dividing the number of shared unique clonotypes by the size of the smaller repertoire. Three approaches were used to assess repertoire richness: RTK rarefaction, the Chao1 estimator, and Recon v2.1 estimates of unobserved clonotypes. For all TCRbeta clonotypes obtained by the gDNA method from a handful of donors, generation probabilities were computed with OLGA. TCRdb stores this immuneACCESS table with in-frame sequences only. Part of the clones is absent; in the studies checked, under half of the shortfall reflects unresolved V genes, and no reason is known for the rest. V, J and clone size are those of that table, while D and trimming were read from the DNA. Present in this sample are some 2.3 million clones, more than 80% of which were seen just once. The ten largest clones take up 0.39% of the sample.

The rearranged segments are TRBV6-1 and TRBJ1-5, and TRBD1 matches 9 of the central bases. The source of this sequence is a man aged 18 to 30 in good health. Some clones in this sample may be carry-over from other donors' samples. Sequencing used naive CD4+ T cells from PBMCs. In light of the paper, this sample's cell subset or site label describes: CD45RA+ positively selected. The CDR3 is CASSGPTGTGRTNQPQHF. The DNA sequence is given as TGTGCCAGCAGTGGGCCAACCGGGACAGGGAGAACCAATCAGCCCCAGCATTTT.